One and the same sample provided the 9 T cell receptor beta chains below, sequenced in a study of shared clonotypes between healthy human individuals. TCRdb's table, derived via immunoSEQ multiplex PCR, lists solely in-frame clones and lacks some. Among some 2,000,000 clones listed, around 95% were seen once. The sequenced sample was naive CD4+ T cells sorted from blood. Subset: CD45RA+ positively selected. The receptors originated from a man aged 18 to 29 in good health.

The V call is TRBV10-3, the J call TRBJ1-6; D call uncertain. V lost 2 bases and J 7 bases, leaving 18 bases between the germline ends. The CDR3 totals 17 residues. Per the germline V gene, CDR1 is ENHRY and CDR2 is SYGVKD. CDR3 in amino acids: CAISEGLLGEHNSPLHF. CDR3 coding DNA: TGTGCCATCAGTGAGGGTTTGTTAGGAGAGCACAATTCACCCCTCCACTTT.

The gene calls are TRBV7-2 and TRBJ2-5; 10 nucleotides align to TRBD2. This CDR3 has 15 residues. The germline gives CDR1 SGHTA, CDR2 FQGNSA. The V segment lost 7 bases and the J segment 5 bases; nucleotides outside the gene matches: 10. The CDR3 here is CASTWASGSLETQYF. The CDR3 nucleotides read TGTGCCAGCACTTGGGCTAGCGGGAGTCTGGAGACCCAGTACTTC. Full variable domain (rest looked up from reference TRBV7-2 and TRBJ2-5): GAGVSQSPSNKVTEKGKDVELRCDPISGHTALYWYRQSLGQGLEFLIYFQGNSAPDKSGLPSDRFSAERTGGSVSTLTIQRTQQEDSAVYLCASTWASGSLETQYFGPGTRLLVL.

This chain connects TRBV2 to TRBJ2-7; no firm D call. The CDR3 has 12 amino acids. Trimming took 7 bases from V and 2 from J, leaving 9 bases between them. Germline CDR1 SNHLY, CDR2 FYNNEI. The chain's CDR3 is CASTLIAYEQYF. In DNA, the CDR3 is TGTGCCAGCACCCTAATTGCCTACGAGCAGTACTTC.

The chain couples TRBV10-3 to TRBJ1-5; D gene ambiguous. V was trimmed by 5 bases and J by 5 bases, leaving 10 bases between them. Per the germline V gene, CDR1 is ENHRY and CDR2 is SYGVKD. The CDR3 loop spans 13 amino acids. The CDR3 nucleotides read TGTGCCATCAGTCCTCAGGTAGATCAGCCCCAGCATTTT. Amino acid sequence: CAISPQVDQPQHF.

This chain joins TRBV2 and TRBJ2-5, with 7 bases matching TRBD1. Germline assignment: CDR1 SNHLY and CDR2 FYNNEI. V dropped 7 bases and J dropped 1; count of bases not matched to a gene: 6. CDR3 length: 14 residues. As DNA, the CDR3 is TGTGCCAGCATCCAGGACAGGAGCCAAGAGACCCAGTACTTC. Translated: CASIQDRSQETQYF.

The J gene is TRBJ2-7, the V gene TRBV29-1; D is perhaps TRBD2 (6 bases). The V end lost 4 bases, the J end lost 5 bases, and 15 bases lay between the germline ends. CDR1 and CDR2 (germline): SQVTM, ANQGSEA. The CDR3 loop spans 13 amino acids. The CDR3 is CSVVIWEEHEQYF. The CDR3 coding sequence is TGCAGCGTTGTAATTTGGGAGGAGCACGAGCAGTACTTC.

This chain connects TRBV28 to TRBJ1-2, with 8 nucleotides matching TRBD1. Germline V gene lookup returns CDR1 MDHEN and CDR2 SYDVKM. CDR3 length: 16 residues. The V and J ends lost 2 bases and 3 bases, in that order; junction bases with no gene match: 8. As DNA, the CDR3 is TGTGCCAGCAGTTTACCCGATGGACAGGGTGACTATGGCTACACCTTC. Encoded protein: CASSLPDGQGDYGYTF.

With respect to this clone: This specimen includes other DNA sequences encoding the same CDR3. This chain links TRBV5-1 with TRBJ2-7; D is possibly TRBD1 (6 bases). Germline lookup yields CDR1 SGHRS and CDR2 YFSETQ. The CDR3 is made up of 14 amino acids. V lost 0 bases to trimming and J lost 3 bases, with 10 bases between them. The CDR3: CASSLAQGVYEQYF. The CDR3 nucleotides are TGCGCCAGCAGCTTGGCACAGGGAGTCTACGAGCAGTACTTC.

The genes are TRBV7-2 and TRBJ1-6, with a tentative D call TRBD1 (5 bases). The germline CDR1 and CDR2 sequences are SGHTA and FQGNSA. Trimming cost V 0 bases and J 3 bases, with 12 bases left between them. The CDR3 sequence is 17 residues long. The CDR3 region is CASSLASRGLYNSPLHF. For the CDR3, the DNA is TGTGCCAGCAGCTTAGCGAGCCGGGGACTCTATAATTCACCCCTCCACTTT.